This entry describes one T cell receptor (beta chain). The sample is drawn from a study of CD8 T cells in Susac syndrome. About the study: Intravenous immunoglobulin alone or corticosteroids were being given to patients with Susac syndrome at blood draw, unless they were therapy-naive.

Reverse transcription of about 0.5 to 1 ug RNA used random hexamers. TCRdb recomputed calls from the immunoSEQ multiplex PCR reads with MiXCR, one row per CDR3 protein. The repertoire has about 94,000 distinct CDR3 sequences, about 93% of them found once; the top ten carry more than 0.3%. V was shortened by 1 base and J by 9 bases, with 13 bases between the two germline ends. The CDR3 consists of 15 residues. Per the germline V gene, CDR1 is SEHNR and CDR2 is FQNEAQ (reference sequence). The source material was CD4+ T cells from PBMCs. V is TRBV7-9 and J is TRBJ1-6, with a weak D call TRBD1 (5 bases). The receptor's source is a human donor with Susac syndrome. The CDR3 DNA sequence: TGTGCCAGCAGCTTAGTCCTGACAGCAGGTTCACCCCTCCACTTT. Amino acids: CASSLVLTAGSPLHF.